This TCR beta chain appears in the sequencing data of a study of human T cells and chemical hapten exposure. About the research overall: For sensitization, 2% DPC was applied to an approximately 2 cm by approximately 2 cm patch of upper inner arm skin. Whole-study findings and limits: Relative to controls, expanded TCRs formed significantly more large CDR3 similarity clusters.

CDR1 SQVTM and CDR2 ANQGSEA come from the germline V gene. V was pared by 3 bases and J by 4 bases, with 9 bases between. This CDR3 comprises 12 residues. The time point here: pre-sensitization, week 0. Treatment specified: therapeutic diphenylcyclopropenone sensitization with weekly scalp DPC. Blood sampling occurred before each patch-test application. This clonotype has only a few counts. What it binds is not known. Library preparation tagged each individual cDNA molecule with a unique molecular identifier. TCRdb re-called the RACE reads through MiXCR, storing one row per CDR3 protein. The data show about 61,000 distinct CDR3 sequences, 5.5% to 7.5% seen once.

The receptor comes from a young woman with alopecia areata. Some clones in this sample may be carry-over from other donors' samples. The chain joins TRBV29-1 to TRBJ1-2, with no clear D. The source material was whole blood, sampled in connection with sensitization to the hapten diphenylcyclopropenone (DPC). The CDR3 coding sequence is TGCAGCGTTGATAAAGGAACCTATGGCTACACCTTC. This translates into CSVDKGTYGYTF. Looking up the rest from reference TRBV29-1 and TRBJ1-2 gives the full variable domain: SAVISQKPSRDICQRGTSLTIQCQVDSQVTMMFWYRQQPGQSLTLIATANQGSEATYESGFVIDKFPISRPNLTFSTLTVSNMSPEDSSIYLCSVDKGTYGYTFGSGTRLTVV.